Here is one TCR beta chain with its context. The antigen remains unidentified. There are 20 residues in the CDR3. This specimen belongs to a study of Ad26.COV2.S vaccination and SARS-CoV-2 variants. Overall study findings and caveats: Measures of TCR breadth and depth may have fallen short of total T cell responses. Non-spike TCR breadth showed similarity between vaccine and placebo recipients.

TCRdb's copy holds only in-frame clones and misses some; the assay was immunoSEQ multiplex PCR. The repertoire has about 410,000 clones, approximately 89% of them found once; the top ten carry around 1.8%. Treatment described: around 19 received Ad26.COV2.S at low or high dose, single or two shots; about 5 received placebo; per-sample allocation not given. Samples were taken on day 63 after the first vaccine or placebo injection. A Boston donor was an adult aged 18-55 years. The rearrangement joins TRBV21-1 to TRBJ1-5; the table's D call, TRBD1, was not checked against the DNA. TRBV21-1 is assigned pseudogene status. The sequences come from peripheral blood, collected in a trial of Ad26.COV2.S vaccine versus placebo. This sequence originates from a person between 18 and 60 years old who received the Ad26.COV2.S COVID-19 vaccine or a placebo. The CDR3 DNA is TGTGCCAGCAGCATAATTCATCTTTGCCACCGGGACAGAGGAAATCAGCCCCAGCATTTT. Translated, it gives CASSIIHLCHRDRGNQPQHF.